The 28 T cell receptor beta chains below all came from one sample that was sequenced in a study of T cell repertoires in cytomegalovirus infection. MiXCR, applied by TCRdb to the reads, yields one record per CDR3 protein. The sample lists 350,000 to 550,000 distinct CDR3 sequences; 25% to 40% were seen once. The sequenced sample was PBMCs. Source of these receptors: a human donor in good health (CMV status not recorded). Some clones in this sample may be carry-over from other donors' samples.

This clonotype was counted only a few times. The chain joins TRBV6-8 to TRBJ2-2, with TRBD1 as a possible D gene (5 bases). The germline CDR1 and CDR2 sequences are MNHGY and SAAAGT. CDR3 length: 15 residues. The V and J ends lost 8 bases and 0 bases respectively, with 13 bases between them. The CDR3 reads CASGATSSNTGELFF. As DNA, the CDR3 is TGTGCCAGCGGGGCCACGTCCTCGAACACCGGGGAGCTGTTTTTT.

This clonotype was seen at least ten times. This chain uses TRBV7-6 with TRBJ2-5; a possible D gene is TRBD1 (7 bases). The CDR3 is 17 residues long. The ends were cut back, 1 base at V and 1 base at J, with 16 bases in the middle. The germline V gene encodes CDR1 SGHVS and CDR2 FNYEAQ. The chain's CDR3 is CASSLVWRGHLQETQYF. The CDR3 DNA follows: TGTGCCAGCAGCTTAGTGTGGAGGGGGCACCTCCAAGAGACCCAGTACTTC.

This clonotype occurred many times. The V gene is TRBV7-8, the J gene TRBJ2-4; 7 bases line up with TRBD2. The V gene end was trimmed by 1 base and the J gene end by 7 bases; junction bases not matched to a gene: 10. The germline CDR1 and CDR2 sequences are SGHVS and FQNEAQ. CDR3 length: 16 amino acids. The CDR3: CASSLVRRNGGNIQYF. Here the CDR3 DNA reads TGTGCCAGCAGCTTAGTTCGGCGGAACGGGGGGAACATTCAGTACTTC. The full variable domain, in which reference TRBV7-8 and TRBJ2-4 provide the parts outside the CDR3, is GAGVSQSPRYKVAKRGQDVALRCDPISGHVSLFWYQQALGQGPEFLTYFQNEAQLDKSGLPSDRFFAERPEGSVSTLKIQRTQQEDSAVYLCASSLVRRNGGNIQYFGAGTRLSVL.

This clonotype was seen many times. J is TRBJ1-6 and V is TRBV7-2, with D unresolved. Trimming shortened V by 4 bases and J by 10 bases, and 17 bases separated the two germline ends. CDR1 is SGHTA and CDR2 is FQGNSA in the germline V gene. CDR3 length equals 15 residues. CDR3 sequence reads: CASSSITQAGSPLHF. Here the CDR3 DNA reads TGTGCCAGCAGCTCCATTACTCAGGCGGGATCACCCCTCCACTTT.

Ten or more counts support this clonotype. CDR3 bases: TGTGCCAGCAGTTACAAGCGGGGGGATAATGAGCAGTTCTTC. Its protein is CASSYKRGDNEQFF. This chain links TRBV6-5 with TRBJ2-1; TRBD2 matches 9 bases. V lost 2 bases, J lost 7 bases, and 3 bases stayed unmatched. This CDR3 spans 14 amino acids. Germline loops: CDR1 MNHEY, CDR2 SVGAGI.

The CDR3 reads CATSRPQGSEKLFF. The CDR3 DNA reads TGTGCCACCAGCAGACCACAGGGGAGTGAAAAACTGTTTTTT. This chain joins TRBV15 and TRBJ1-4, with TRBD1 matching 7 bases. Germline V gene lookup returns CDR1 LNHNV and CDR2 YYDKDF (reference sequence). After removal of 2 bases from V and 7 bases from J, the junction contained 4 bases not matched to a gene. CDR3 length: 14 residues.

V and J are TRBV3-1 and TRBJ1-2, with 10 positions matching TRBD1. The CDR3 covers 13 residues. Per the germline V gene, CDR1 is LGHDT and CDR2 is YNNKEL (reference sequence). After removal of 11 bases from V and 3 bases from J, the junction contained 6 bases not matched to a gene. The CDR3 bases are TGTGCCGGCCGGGACAGGGGCGACTATGGCTACACCTTC. Translation: CAGRDRGDYGYTF. Full variable domain (rest looked up from reference TRBV3-1 and TRBJ1-2): DTAVSQTPKYLVTQMGNDKSIKCEQNLGHDTMYWYKQDSKKFLKIMFSYNNKELIINETVPNRFSPKSPDKAHLNLHINSLELGDSAVYFCAGRDRGDYGYTFGSGTRLTVV.

This clonotype was seen only a few times. The CDR3 nucleotides are TGTGCCAGCAGCGGGGGACAGGGGGCTGGGGAGACCCAGTACTTC. Translation: CASSGGQGAGETQYF. The rearrangement links TRBV5-5 to TRBJ2-5, with 12 bases aligning to TRBD1. The J segment lost 5 bases and the V segment lost 4 bases, leaving 6 bases of the junction unmatched. There are 15 residues in the CDR3. Germline loops: CDR1 SGHKS, CDR2 YYEKEE (reference sequence).

The chain links TRBV20-1 to TRBJ2-1, with D hard to call. V lost 7 bases and J 9 bases, leaving 7 bases between the germline ends. The CDR3 has 9 residues. The germline V gene has CDR1 DFQATT and CDR2 SNEGSKA (reference sequence). The CDR3 here is CSDEREQFF. The CDR3 DNA is TGCAGTGACGAGCGTGAGCAGTTCTTC.

The chain recombines TRBV12-3 or TRBV12-4 with TRBJ2-1; 12 bases map to TRBD2. The V and J ends lost 7 bases and 8 bases, in that order; junction bases with no gene match: 12. The CDR3 spans 16 residues. The CDR3 coding sequence is TGTGCCAGCACCTTTGGGCTAGCGGGGGGGCCCCATGAGCAGTTCTTC. Its translation is CASTFGLAGGPHEQFF.

The chain carries TRBV20-1 and TRBJ2-5, with 11 nucleotides matching TRBD2. CDR1 DFQATT and CDR2 SNEGSKA come from the germline V gene (reference sequence). The trim removed 3 bases at V and 4 bases at J, leaving 7 bases unmatched. The CDR3 is 15 residues long. CDR3 nucleotide sequence: TGCAGTGCTAGCTCTAGCGGGGGGACGGGAGAGACCCAGTACTTC. Translation: CSASSSGGTGETQYF.

This clonotype was seen more than once but under ten times. V usage is TRBV12-3 or TRBV12-4 and J usage is TRBJ1-2, with D unclear. V lost 8 bases, J lost 4 bases, and 20 bases lay in between. This CDR3 spans 15 amino acids. The CDR3 bases are TGTGCCAGCGCCCAGAAGGCAGACGATAGCTATGGCTACACCTTC. This translates into CASAQKADDSYGYTF.

The J gene is TRBJ1-5, the V gene TRBV28, with D unclear. The CDR3 extends over 14 amino acids. Per the germline V gene, CDR1 is MDHEN and CDR2 is SYDVKM. Trimming took off 3 bases at V and 4 bases at J, with 10 bases between the two ends. CDR3 region: CASSFRDYNQPQHF. The CDR3 DNA sequence: TGTGCCAGCAGTTTCCGCGACTATAATCAGCCCCAGCATTTT.

This clonotype has a count of ten or more. The chain employs TRBV20-1 and TRBJ1-1; no definite D call. The CDR3 is made up of 13 amino acids. The V and J ends lost 0 bases and 3 bases respectively, with 8 bases between them. Germline V CDR1 and CDR2: DFQATT, SNEGSKA (reference sequence). CDR3 in DNA: TGCAGTGCTAGAGATCTGAGGGACACTGAAGCTTTCTTT. Residues: CSARDLRDTEAFF.

The chain carries TRBV6-2 or TRBV6-3 and TRBJ2-1; 7 bases map to TRBD2. Germline V gene lookup returns CDR1 MNHEY and CDR2 SVGEGT. The CDR3 covers 15 residues. The ends lost 6 bases at V and 9 bases at J; junction bases unmatched: 14. As DNA, the CDR3 is TGTGCCAGCAGCCGCTCGGTCGGGGGGTATTTTGAGCAGTTCTTC. Translating it yields CASSRSVGGYFEQFF.

The DNA for the CDR3 is TGTGCCAGCAGCTTATTTCGCCGGGATACGCAGTATTTT. Amino acids: CASSLFRRDTQYF. This rearrangement joins TRBV7-2 to TRBJ2-3; no firm D call. Germline CDR1 reads SGHTA; CDR2 reads FQGNSA. V was shortened by 2 bases and J by 6 bases, with 9 bases between the two germline ends. This CDR3 comprises 13 residues.

This clonotype was seen repeatedly, ten times or more. This sequence joins TRBV28 and TRBJ2-2, with 11 bases identical to TRBD1. Germline loops: CDR1 MDHEN, CDR2 SYDVKM. The CDR3 is made up of 17 amino acids. With V trimmed by 5 bases and J by 4 bases, 9 bases remained unmatched. The CDR3 loop reads CASSPNPGQGVTGELFF. The CDR3 nucleotides read TGTGCCAGCAGTCCTAACCCGGGACAGGGGGTCACCGGGGAGCTGTTTTTT.

The rearrangement joins TRBV7-2 to TRBJ2-1, with 12 bases aligning to TRBD2. V dropped 5 bases and J dropped 4; count of bases not matched to a gene: 6. This CDR3 has 16 residues. CDR1 is SGHTA and CDR2 is FQGNSA in the germline V gene. This chain's CDR3 is CASSQLAGGHYNEQFF. CDR3 sequence (DNA): TGTGCCAGCAGCCAACTAGCGGGGGGCCATTACAATGAGCAGTTCTTC.

This clonotype was counted ten times or more. V usage is TRBV7-2 and J usage is TRBJ1-5, with 12 bases matching TRBD1. Germline V lookup: CDR1 SGHTA, CDR2 FQGNSA. The CDR3 has 16 amino acids. The V segment lost 1 base and the J segment 5 bases; nucleotides outside the gene matches: 3. The CDR3 DNA sequence: TGTGCCAGCAGCTTAGTCGGGACAGGGGGCGATCAGCCCCAGCATTTT. This translates into CASSLVGTGGDQPQHF.

In its sample, this clonotype was seen many times. The chain has TRBV7-9 and TRBJ2-2; 12 bases agree with TRBD1. The CDR3 extends over 18 amino acids. V gave up 3 bases and J gave up 5 bases; unmatched junction bases: 10. Germline V CDR1 and CDR2: SEHNR, FQNEAQ (reference sequence). In nucleotides, the CDR3 is TGTGCCAGCAGCTTCCGGGACAGGGGGCGAGTAAGGACCGGGGAGCTGTTTTTT. Amino acids: CASSFRDRGRVRTGELFF.

In its sample, this clonotype was seen many times. The genes are TRBV7-2 and TRBJ1-2; no clear D. Germline assignment: CDR1 SGHTA and CDR2 FQGNSA. This CDR3 has 14 residues. The germline V and J ends were trimmed by 0 bases and 2 bases, with 7 bases remaining between them. CDR3 loop: CASSLALSNYGYTF. The CDR3 DNA reads as TGTGCCAGCAGCTTAGCGCTGAGCAACTATGGCTACACCTTC. The whole variable domain, filled in from reference TRBV7-2 and TRBJ1-2, reads GAGVSQSPSNKVTEKGKDVELRCDPISGHTALYWYRQSLGQGLEFLIYFQGNSAPDKSGLPSDRFSAERTGGSVSTLTIQRTQQEDSAVYLCASSLALSNYGYTFGSGTRLTVV.

This chain links TRBV6-8 with TRBJ1-2, with 8 positions matching TRBD1. The V gene end was trimmed by 4 bases and the J gene end by 1 base; junction bases not matched to a gene: 5. The CDR3 covers 15 residues. Germline lookup yields CDR1 MNHGY and CDR2 SAAAGT. This CDR3 reads CASSWTGNSNYGYTF. CDR3 coding DNA: TGTGCCAGCAGTTGGACAGGGAATAGTAACTATGGCTACACCTTC.

This clonotype was recorded a few times. This chain uses TRBV2 with TRBJ2-7; D is unresolved. Germline CDR1 reads SNHLY; CDR2 reads FYNNEI. V lost 6 bases and J lost 6, with 15 bases in between. The CDR3 has 13 amino acids. This CDR3 reads CASSPDPRREQYF. CDR3 DNA sequence: TGTGCCAGCAGCCCTGACCCCCGGCGCGAGCAGTACTTC. Using reference TRBV2 and TRBJ2-7 for the parts outside the CDR3, the full variable domain is EPEVTQTPSHQVTQMGQEVILRCVPISNHLYFYWYRQILGQKVEFLVSFYNNEISEKSEIFDDQFSVERPDGSNFTLKIRSTKLEDSAMYFCASSPDPRREQYFGPGTRLTVT.

This clonotype was detected only a few times. The chain couples TRBV18 to TRBJ2-1; 7 bases align to TRBD1. Germline V gene lookup returns CDR1 KGHSH and CDR2 LQKENI. V gave up 0 bases and J gave up 5 bases; unmatched junction bases: 7. CDR3 length equals 16 residues. The CDR3 bases are TGTGCCAGCTCACCACCGACAGGGTTTTTGGACAATGAGCAGTTCTTC. Amino acid sequence: CASSPPTGFLDNEQFF.

The gene calls are TRBV19 and TRBJ2-1; 8 bases map to TRBD1. CDR1 and CDR2 (germline): LNHDA, SQIVND (reference sequence). V gave up 8 bases and J gave up 6 bases; unmatched junction bases: 6. CDR3 length: 13 amino acids. The CDR3 protein is CASVQGASNEQFF. The CDR3 nucleotides are TGTGCCAGTGTGCAGGGGGCGTCCAATGAGCAGTTCTTC.

The V and J genes are TRBV7-9 and TRBJ2-4; D not certain. The CDR3 is 20 amino acids. Germline V gene lookup returns CDR1 SEHNR and CDR2 FQNEAQ (reference sequence). V gave up 0 bases and J gave up 1 base, with 22 bases separating them. The CDR3 spells CASSLAPPVGAFVAKNIQYF. For the CDR3, the DNA is TGTGCCAGCAGCTTAGCCCCGCCAGTTGGCGCATTTGTGGCCAAAAACATTCAGTACTTC.

This clonotype was detected a few times. The V gene is TRBV9, the J gene TRBJ2-2; 7 bases are shared with TRBD2. The germline CDR1 and CDR2 sequences are SGDLS and YYNGEE. The CDR3 contains 16 residues. Losses at the gene ends were 1 base for V and 0 bases for J; bases not matched to a gene: 3. DNA of the CDR3: TGTGCCAGCAGCGTATACCGGGGGGCGAACACCGGGGAGCTGTTTTTT. Its protein product is CASSVYRGANTGELFF.

The rearrangement links TRBV20-1 to TRBJ2-1, with 7 bases lining up with TRBD2. The CDR3 loop spans 11 amino acids. Trimming at V came to 6 bases and at J to 7 bases, leaving 3 bases not matched to a gene. The germline V gene encodes CDR1 DFQATT and CDR2 SNEGSKA (reference sequence). In nucleotides, the CDR3 is TGCAGTGCCAGACTAGCTAATGAGCAGTTCTTC. Encoded protein: CSARLANEQFF.